A selection of T cell receptor beta chains follows, all from one sample in a study of blood T cell repertoires in COVID-19. Data came from immunoSEQ multiplex PCR; TCRdb stores just in-frame clones and leaves some out. The sample carries 250,000 to 300,000 clones, about 85% recorded once. The sample was peripheral blood. The receptors originated from a woman between 50 and 59 years old who had recovered from COVID-19. Each CDR3 is given with its conserved first and last residue. The D gene is left open where the match is weak. The size of a clone is reported for some rows only, either as once, few or many, or as a class for expanded clones.

J,D,V,size,CDR3,DNA
TRBJ1-6,-,TRBV11-3,-,CASSLDNSSPLHF,TGTGCCAGCAGCTTAGATAACAGTTCACCCCTCCACTTT
TRBJ1-4,-,TRBV7-8,-,CASSFMTNEKLFF,TGTGCCAGCAGCTTTATGACTAATGAAAAACTGTTTTTT
TRBJ1-2,-,TRBV6-2/TRBV6-3,-,CASSFLGQSNYGYTF,TGTGCCAGCAGTTTCCTCGGACAGAGCAACTATGGCTACACCTTC
TRBJ2-1,-,TRBV28,-,CASRRRPPSSYNEQFF,TGTGCCAGCAGAAGAAGACCCCCTAGCTCCTACAATGAGCAGTTCTTC
TRBJ1-5,-,TRBV6-5,few,CASSYSPLGPQHF,TGTGCCAGCAGTTACTCTCCGCTCGGGCCCCAGCATTTT
TRBJ1-5,-,TRBV19,-,CAARGRIGNQPQHF,TGTGCCGCCAGGGGTAGGATAGGCAATCAGCCCCAGCATTTT
TRBJ2-5,TRBD1,TRBV5-8,few,CASSLAGTGVGETQYF,TGTGCCAGCAGCTTGGCCGGGACAGGGGTCGGAGAGACCCAGTACTTC
TRBJ2-5,TRBD1,TRBV7-2,few,CASSLGARGETQYF,TGTGCCAGCAGCTTAGGCGCCAGGGGGGAGACCCAGTACTTC
TRBJ2-1,-,TRBV25-1,-,CASSEWGEDEQFF,TGTGCCAGCAGTGAATGGGGGGAGGATGAGCAGTTCTTC
TRBJ1-1,-,TRBV19,-,CASSSTGNTEAFF,TGTGCCAGTAGTTCAACAGGGAACACTGAAGCTTTCTTT
TRBJ1-2,-,TRBV4-1,-,CASSSPAGVGSRGGYGYTF,TGCGCCAGCAGCTCCCCGGCCGGGGTAGGATCCCGAGGGGGCTATGGCTACACCTTC
TRBJ2-2,TRBD1,TRBV2,-,CASTRQGAAGELFF,TGTGCCAGCACCCGACAGGGGGCGGCCGGGGAGCTGTTTTTT
TRBJ2-1,TRBD2,TRBV9,-,CASSSRLAGLNNEQFF,TGTGCCAGCAGCTCGAGACTAGCGGGGTTGAACAATGAGCAGTTCTTC
TRBJ2-3,-,TRBV5-5,-,CASSLIRQTDTQYF,TGTGCCAGCAGCTTGATTCGCCAGACAGATACGCAGTATTTT
TRBJ1-5,-,TRBV15,-,CATSRELGDGQPQHF,TGTGCCACCAGCAGAGAGTTGGGAGATGGACAGCCCCAGCATTTT
TRBJ1-3,TRBD1,TRBV3-1/TRBV3-2,-,CASSQEKGRGFNTIYF,TGTGCCAGCAGCCAAGAAAAAGGCAGGGGGTTCAACACCATATATTTT
TRBJ2-1,-,TRBV6-5,-,CASSYEGYNEQFF,TGTGCCAGCAGTTATGAGGGTTACAATGAGCAGTTCTTC
TRBJ1-2,-,TRBV6-2/TRBV6-3,-,CASSDTFYGYTF,TGTGCCAGCAGTGACACATTCTATGGCTACACCTTC
TRBJ2-1,TRBD2,TRBV6-4,-,CASSLSGGNNNEQFF,TGTGCCAGCAGTTTGAGCGGGGGCAATAACAATGAGCAGTTCTTC
TRBJ2-7,TRBD1,TRBV19,-,CASSMTRGPNEQYF,TGTGCCAGTAGTATGACCAGGGGGCCTAACGAGCAGTACTTC
TRBJ1-4,TRBD1,TRBV6-5,-,CATRTGGEKLFF,TGTGCCACCAGGACAGGGGGAGAGAAACTGTTTTTT
TRBJ2-1,-,TRBV7-9,-,CASSLTLGGLGNEQFF,TGTGCCAGCAGCTTAACCCTTGGGGGCCTTGGAAATGAGCAGTTCTTC
TRBJ2-1,TRBD2,TRBV6-2/TRBV6-3,few,CASSPLAASGRNEQFF,TGTGCCAGCAGCCCCCTTGCGGCTAGCGGGAGAAATGAGCAGTTCTTC
TRBJ2-5,-,TRBV5-4,once,CASTLDRYETQYF,TGTGCCAGCACCCTTGATCGGTATGAGACCCAGTACTTC
TRBJ1-5,-,TRBV5-1,few,CASSLAGPENNQPQHF,TGCGCCAGCAGCTTGGCTGGGCCAGAGAACAATCAGCCCCAGCATTTT
TRBJ1-5,-,TRBV28,-,CASSLLRQPQHF,TGTGCCAGCAGTTTGTTACGGCAGCCCCAGCATTTT
TRBJ2-3,TRBD2,TRBV11-2,-,CASSSPRTSGAQYF,TGTGCCAGCAGCTCCCCACGGACTAGCGGGGCGCAGTATTTT
TRBJ1-2,TRBD1,TRBV27,once,CASSYSGQGGSYGYTF,TGTGCCAGCAGTTACTCCGGACAGGGGGGCAGCTATGGCTACACCTTC
TRBJ2-7,-,TRBV10-1,-,CASSAPNDTSGFSYEQYF,TGCGCCAGCAGTGCCCCGAACGATACAAGCGGGTTCTCCTACGAGCAGTACTTC
TRBJ2-7,TRBD2,TRBV4-2,many,CASSQERAGDTYEQYF,TGTGCCAGCAGCCAGGAACGAGCGGGGGATACTTACGAGCAGTACTTC
TRBJ1-5,-,TRBV3-1/TRBV3-2,-,CASSRGYSNQPQHF,TGTGCCAGCAGTCGAGGATATAGCAATCAGCCCCAGCATTTT
TRBJ2-3,-,TRBV6-2/TRBV6-3,-,CASSPAGIRTDTQYF,TGTGCCAGCAGCCCAGCAGGGATCAGAACAGATACGCAGTATTTT
TRBJ1-2,-,TRBV10-3,few,CAISESTAGNYGYTF,TGTGCCATCAGTGAGTCTACAGCGGGAAACTATGGCTACACCTTC
TRBJ1-2,-,TRBV5-1,-,CASSFTGTNGYTF,TGCGCCAGCAGCTTCACAGGGACGAATGGCTACACCTTC
TRBJ1-2,-,TRBV6-6,-,CASSLNYGYTF,TGTGCCAGCAGCTTAAACTATGGCTACACCTTC
TRBJ1-5,TRBD1,TRBV3-1/TRBV3-2,-,CASSQTAGTGPNQPQHF,TGTGCCAGCAGCCAAACAGCCGGGACAGGGCCAAATCAGCCCCAGCATTTT
TRBJ2-1,-,TRBV27,-,CASSLSKNEQFF,TGTGCCAGCAGTCTTAGCAAGAATGAGCAGTTCTTC
TRBJ2-1,-,TRBV12-5,-,CASGLGGTQYNEQFF,TGTGCTAGTGGTTTGGGGGGGACACAGTACAATGAGCAGTTCTTC
TRBJ1-2,TRBD1,TRBV30,-,CARAYRGDYGYTF,TGTGCCCGGGCTTACAGGGGTGACTATGGCTACACCTTC
TRBJ2-7,-,TRBV28,few,CASSLRRVPYEQYF,TGTGCCAGCAGTTTACGAAGAGTACCCTACGAGCAGTACTTC
TRBJ2-3,TRBD1,TRBV30,-,CAWSRGTGGTDTQYF,TGTGCCTGGAGTAGAGGGACAGGGGGCACAGATACGCAGTATTTT
TRBJ2-7,-,TRBV7-8,-,CASSLGTDSGEQYF,TGTGCCAGCAGCTTAGGGACAGATTCGGGGGAGCAGTACTTC
TRBJ1-4,-,TRBV27,-,CASIGGGGKLFF,TGTGCCAGCATCGGGGGTGGGGGAAAACTGTTTTTT
TRBJ1-5,-,TRBV2,-,CASTGTGYQPQHF,TGTGCCAGCACAGGCACAGGGTACCAGCCCCAGCATTTT
TRBJ1-1,TRBD1,TRBV5-4,-,CASSLAPTGGTEAFF,TGTGCCAGCAGCTTGGCCCCTACAGGGGGCACTGAAGCTTTCTTT
TRBJ1-2,TRBD1,TRBV24-1,many,CATSDQGAYGYTF,TGTGCCACCAGTGACCAGGGGGCCTATGGCTACACCTTC
TRBJ2-1,TRBD2,TRBV6-5,once,CASSLERGAGYEQFF,TGTGCCAGCAGTTTGGAGCGGGGGGCCGGGTATGAGCAGTTCTTC
TRBJ1-4,-,TRBV7-2,-,CASSFGLGSRANEKLFF,TGTGCCAGCAGCTTTGGTCTGGGGAGTAGGGCTAATGAAAAACTGTTTTTT
TRBJ1-6,TRBD1,TRBV25-1,-,CASSWQGETPLHF,TGTGCCAGCAGTTGGCAGGGGGAGACACCCCTCCACTTT
TRBJ2-7,-,TRBV3-1/TRBV3-2,-,CASSTGGGLFEQYF,TGTGCCAGCAGCACTGGGGGGGGCTTGTTCGAGCAGTACTTC